The entry below describes one T cell receptor beta chain. The data are from a study of shared clonotypes between healthy human individuals. Germline V gene sequence: CDR1 LGHNA, CDR2 YSLEER. The CDR3 runs 15 residues. V was clipped by 0 bases and J by 1 base, with 7 bases between them. Clones were read by immunoSEQ multiplex PCR, and TCRdb kept only the in-frame ones, dropping some. The sample has approximately 470,000 clones, roughly 80% seen once. The chain links TRBV4-3 to TRBJ2-1; D gene ambiguous. The sequence came from a woman aged 35 to 49 in good health. Some clones in this sample may be carry-over from other donors' samples. Sequenced material: PBMCs. The CDR3, as DNA: TGCGCCAGCAGCCAAGATCAGAGGTCCTACAATGAGCAGTTCTTC. Its protein product is CASSQDQRSYNEQFF.